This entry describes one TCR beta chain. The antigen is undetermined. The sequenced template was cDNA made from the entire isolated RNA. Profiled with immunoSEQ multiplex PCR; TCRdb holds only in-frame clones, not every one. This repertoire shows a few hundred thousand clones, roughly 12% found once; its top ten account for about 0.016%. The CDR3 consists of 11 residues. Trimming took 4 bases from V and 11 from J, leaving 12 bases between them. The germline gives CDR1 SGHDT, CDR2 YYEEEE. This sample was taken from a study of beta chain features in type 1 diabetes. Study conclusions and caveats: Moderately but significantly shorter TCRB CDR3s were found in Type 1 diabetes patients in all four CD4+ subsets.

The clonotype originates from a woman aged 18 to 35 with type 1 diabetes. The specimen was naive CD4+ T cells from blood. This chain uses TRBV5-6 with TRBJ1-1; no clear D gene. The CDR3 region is CASSKGSAAFF. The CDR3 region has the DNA TGTGCCAGCAGCAAAGGCTCAGCGGCTTTCTTT.